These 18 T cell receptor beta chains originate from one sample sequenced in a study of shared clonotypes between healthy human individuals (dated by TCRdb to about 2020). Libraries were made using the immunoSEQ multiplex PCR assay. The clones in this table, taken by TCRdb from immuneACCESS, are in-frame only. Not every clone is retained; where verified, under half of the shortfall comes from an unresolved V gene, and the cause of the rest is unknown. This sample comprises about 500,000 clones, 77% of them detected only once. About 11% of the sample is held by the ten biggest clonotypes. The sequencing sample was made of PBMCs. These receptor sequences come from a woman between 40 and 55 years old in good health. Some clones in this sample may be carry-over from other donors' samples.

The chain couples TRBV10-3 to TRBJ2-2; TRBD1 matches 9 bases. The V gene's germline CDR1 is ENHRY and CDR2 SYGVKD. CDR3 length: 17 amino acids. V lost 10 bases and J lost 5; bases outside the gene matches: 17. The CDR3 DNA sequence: TGTGCCAACTCCGGGACAGGGTCGGTGGTAGGGACCGGGGAGCTGTTTTTT. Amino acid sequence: CANSGTGSVVGTGELFF.

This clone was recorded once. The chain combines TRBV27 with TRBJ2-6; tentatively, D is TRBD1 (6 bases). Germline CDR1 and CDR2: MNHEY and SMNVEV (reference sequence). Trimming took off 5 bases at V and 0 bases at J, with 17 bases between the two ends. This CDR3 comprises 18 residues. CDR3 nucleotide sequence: TGTGCCAGCAGTCCTATGGGACACGCCTTCTCTGGGGCCAACGTCCTGACTTTC. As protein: CASSPMGHAFSGANVLTF.

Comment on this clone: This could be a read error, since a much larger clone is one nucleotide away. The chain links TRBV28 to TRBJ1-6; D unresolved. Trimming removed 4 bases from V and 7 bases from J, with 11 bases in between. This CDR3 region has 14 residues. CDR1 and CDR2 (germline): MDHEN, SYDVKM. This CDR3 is CASSSTVENSPLHF. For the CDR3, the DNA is TGTGCCAGCAGTTCCACAGTGGAGAATTCACCCCTCCACTTT.

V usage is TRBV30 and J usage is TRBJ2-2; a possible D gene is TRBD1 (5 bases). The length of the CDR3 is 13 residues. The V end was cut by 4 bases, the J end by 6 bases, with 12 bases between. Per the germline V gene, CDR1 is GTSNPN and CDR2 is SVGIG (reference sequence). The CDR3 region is CAWTGLVSGELFF. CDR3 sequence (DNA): TGTGCCTGGACAGGGCTCGTATCCGGGGAGCTGTTTTTT.

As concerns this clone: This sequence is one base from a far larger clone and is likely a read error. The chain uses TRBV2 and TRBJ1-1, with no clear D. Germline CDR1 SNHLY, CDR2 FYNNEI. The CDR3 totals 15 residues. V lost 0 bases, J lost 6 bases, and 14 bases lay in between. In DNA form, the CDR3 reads TGTGCCAGCAGTGAAGCTAAGCTAGGGTTCCCTGAAGCTTTCTTT. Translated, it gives CASSEAKLGFPEAFF. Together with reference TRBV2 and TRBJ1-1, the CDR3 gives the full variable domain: EPEVTQTPSHQVTQMGQEVILRCVPISNHLYFYWYRQILGQKVEFLVSFYNNEISEKSEIFDDQFSVERPDGSNFTLKIRSTKLEDSAMYFCASSEAKLGFPEAFFGQGTRLTVV.

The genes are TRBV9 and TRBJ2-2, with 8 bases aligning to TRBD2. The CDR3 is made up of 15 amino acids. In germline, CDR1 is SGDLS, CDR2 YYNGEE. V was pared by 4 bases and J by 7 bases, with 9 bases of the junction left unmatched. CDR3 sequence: CASSNSGVVDGELFF. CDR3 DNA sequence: TGTGCCAGCAGCAATAGCGGGGTGGTGGACGGGGAGCTGTTTTTT.

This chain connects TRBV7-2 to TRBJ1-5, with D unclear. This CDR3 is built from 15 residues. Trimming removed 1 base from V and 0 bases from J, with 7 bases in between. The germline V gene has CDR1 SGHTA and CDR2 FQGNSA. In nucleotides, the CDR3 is TGTGCCAGCAGCTTAGTCGCCAATAGCAATCAGCCCCAGCATTTT. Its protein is CASSLVANSNQPQHF.

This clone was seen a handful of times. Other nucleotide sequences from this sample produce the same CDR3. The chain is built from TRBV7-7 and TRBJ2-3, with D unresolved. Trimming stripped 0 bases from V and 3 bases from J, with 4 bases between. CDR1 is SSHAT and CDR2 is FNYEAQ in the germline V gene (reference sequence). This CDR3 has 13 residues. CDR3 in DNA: TGTGCCAGCAGCTTAGCCCTTACAGATACGCAGTATTTT. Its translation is CASSLALTDTQYF.

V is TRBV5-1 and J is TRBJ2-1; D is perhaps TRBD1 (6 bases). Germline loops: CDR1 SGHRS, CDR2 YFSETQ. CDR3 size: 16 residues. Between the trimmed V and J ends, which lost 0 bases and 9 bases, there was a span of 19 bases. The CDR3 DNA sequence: TGCGCCAGCAGCTTGGCACAGGGAGTCGGTCAAGGTGAGCAGTTCTTC. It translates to CASSLAQGVGQGEQFF. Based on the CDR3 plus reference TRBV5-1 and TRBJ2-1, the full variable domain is KAGVTQTPRYLIKTRGQQVTLSCSPISGHRSVSWYQQTPGQGLQFLFEYFSETQRNKGNFPGRFSGRQFSNSRSEMNVSTLELGDSALYLCASSLAQGVGQGEQFFGPGTRLTVL.

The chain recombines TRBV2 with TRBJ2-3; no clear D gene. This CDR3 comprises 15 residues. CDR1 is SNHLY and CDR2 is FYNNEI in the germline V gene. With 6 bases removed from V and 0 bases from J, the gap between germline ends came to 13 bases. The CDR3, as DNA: TGTGCCAGCAGCCCCACGGCATTAAGCACAGATACGCAGTATTTT. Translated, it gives CASSPTALSTDTQYF.

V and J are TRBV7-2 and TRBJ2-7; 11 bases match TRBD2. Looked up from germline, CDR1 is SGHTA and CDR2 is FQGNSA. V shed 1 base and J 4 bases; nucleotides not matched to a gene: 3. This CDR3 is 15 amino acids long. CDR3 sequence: CASSLELAGAYEQYF. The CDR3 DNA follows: TGTGCCAGCAGCTTAGAACTAGCGGGAGCTTACGAGCAGTACTTC. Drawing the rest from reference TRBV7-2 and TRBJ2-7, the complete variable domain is GAGVSQSPSNKVTEKGKDVELRCDPISGHTALYWYRQSLGQGLEFLIYFQGNSAPDKSGLPSDRFSAERTGGSVSTLTIQRTQQEDSAVYLCASSLELAGAYEQYFGPGTRLTVT.

The CDR3 here is CASSLVGDSYEQYF. The DNA of the CDR3 is TGCGCCAGCAGCTTGGTGGGGGACTCCTACGAGCAGTACTTC. This chain connects TRBV5-1 to TRBJ2-7; D assignment may be TRBD1 or TRBD2 (5 bases each). CDR3 size: 14 residues. The germline gives CDR1 SGHRS, CDR2 YFSETQ. Trimming took off 0 bases at V and 0 bases at J, with 7 bases between the two ends.

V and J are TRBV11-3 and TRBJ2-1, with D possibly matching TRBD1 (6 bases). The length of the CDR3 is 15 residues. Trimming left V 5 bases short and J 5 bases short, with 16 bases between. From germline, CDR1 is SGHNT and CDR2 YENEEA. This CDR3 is CASSPNWGRDNEQFF. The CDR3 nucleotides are TGTGCCAGCAGCCCGAACTGGGGGCGCGACAATGAGCAGTTCTTC.

CDR3 sequence (DNA): TGCGCCAGCAGCTTGGAGGACAGGGGCACAGATACGCAGTATTTT. It is translated as CASSLEDRGTDTQYF. This rearrangement joins TRBV5-1 to TRBJ2-3; TRBD1 aligns across 8 bases. The CDR3 runs to 15 residues. Germline V CDR1 and CDR2: SGHRS, YFSETQ. After removal of 0 bases from V and 1 base from J, the junction contained 1 base not matched to a gene.

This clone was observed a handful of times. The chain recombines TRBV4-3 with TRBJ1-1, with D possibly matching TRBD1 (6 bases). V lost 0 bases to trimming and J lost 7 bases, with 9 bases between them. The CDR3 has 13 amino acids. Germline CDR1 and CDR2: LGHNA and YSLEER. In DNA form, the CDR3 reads TGCGCCAGCAGCCAAGATTGGGGGCTTGAAGCTTTCTTT. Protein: CASSQDWGLEAFF.

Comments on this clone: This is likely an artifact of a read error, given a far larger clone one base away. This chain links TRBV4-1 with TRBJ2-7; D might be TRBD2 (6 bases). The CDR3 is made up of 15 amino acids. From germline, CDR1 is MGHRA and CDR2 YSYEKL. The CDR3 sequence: CASIQGHGSSYEQYF. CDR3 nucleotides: TGCGCCAGCATCCAAGGTCACGGGAGCTCCTACGAGCAGTACTTC.

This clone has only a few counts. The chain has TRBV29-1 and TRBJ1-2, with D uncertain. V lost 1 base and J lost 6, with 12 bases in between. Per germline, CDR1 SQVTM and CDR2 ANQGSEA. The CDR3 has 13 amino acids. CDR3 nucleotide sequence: TGCAGCGTTGAAGTGCTTGGCCTACATGGCTACACCTTC. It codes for CSVEVLGLHGYTF. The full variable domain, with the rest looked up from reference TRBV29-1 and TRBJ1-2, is SAVISQKPSRDICQRGTSLTIQCQVDSQVTMMFWYRQQPGQSLTLIATANQGSEATYESGFVIDKFPISRPNLTFSTLTVSNMSPEDSSIYLCSVEVLGLHGYTFGSGTRLTVV.

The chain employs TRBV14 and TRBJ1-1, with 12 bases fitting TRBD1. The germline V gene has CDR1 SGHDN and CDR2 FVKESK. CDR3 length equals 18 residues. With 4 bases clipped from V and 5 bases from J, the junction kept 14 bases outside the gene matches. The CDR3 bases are TGTGCCAGCAGCCTCGGCCCGGGACAGGGGGCAAGTAGGACTGAAGCTTTCTTT. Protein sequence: CASSLGPGQGASRTEAFF.